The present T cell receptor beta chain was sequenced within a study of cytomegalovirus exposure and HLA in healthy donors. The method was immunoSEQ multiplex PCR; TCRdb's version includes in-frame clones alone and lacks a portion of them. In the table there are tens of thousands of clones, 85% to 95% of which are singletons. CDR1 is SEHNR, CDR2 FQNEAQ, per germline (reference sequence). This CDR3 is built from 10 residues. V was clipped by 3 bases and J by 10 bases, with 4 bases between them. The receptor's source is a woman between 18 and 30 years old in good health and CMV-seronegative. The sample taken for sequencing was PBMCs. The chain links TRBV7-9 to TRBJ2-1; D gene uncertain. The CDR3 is CASSLTEQFF. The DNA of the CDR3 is TGTGCCAGCAGCTTGACAGAGCAGTTCTTC.